This TCR beta chain was obtained from a study of early T cells in non-severe SARS-CoV-2 infection. The overall study: Unsorted whole-blood RNA was sequenced in bulk, leaving chains unpaired. Overall study findings and caveats: CD4 and private specificities were missed by VDJdb matching, which favored anti-spike CD8 responses.

Unique molecular identifiers were added to individual cDNA molecules. In TCRdb, the 5' RACE reads were re-called with MiXCR into one record per CDR3 protein. Of some 80,000 distinct CDR3 sequences listed, roughly an eighth are singletons. This clonotype was found many times. Its specificity is unknown. V was cut by 2 bases and J by 2 bases, with 11 bases left in between. Germline loops: CDR1 SGHRS, CDR2 YFSETQ. The CDR3 is made up of 15 amino acids. The receptor's source is an adult who was a healthcare worker with PCR-confirmed SARS-CoV-2 infection or an uninfected control (not recorded which). V usage is TRBV5-1 and J usage is TRBJ2-4; possibly TRBD1 for D (5 bases). Sequencing was carried out using whole blood. CDR3: CASSFDPGTKNIQYF. The CDR3 DNA sequence: TGCGCCAGCAGCTTTGACCCAGGGACCAAAAACATTCAGTACTTC.